Below are 29 T cell receptor beta chains sequenced from a single sample in a study of beta chain features in type 1 diabetes. Findings and limits, study-wide: Shortening of TCRB CDR3s, moderate but significant, appeared in all four CD4+ subsets of Type 1 diabetes patients.

The antigens for these receptors are not known. Isolated RNA was reverse transcribed in full, so expressed TCRB transcripts were sequenced. Data came from immunoSEQ multiplex PCR; TCRdb stores just in-frame clones and leaves some out. The data hold about 660,000 clones, with roughly 13% observed a single time. The sequenced sample was naive CD4+ T cells from blood. The source of these receptors is a man between 18 and 29 years old with type 1 diabetes.

The sample holds a few counts of this clone. J is TRBJ2-1 and V is TRBV11-3; D possibly matches TRBD1 or TRBD2 (5 bases each). V shed 5 bases and J shed 10 bases, with 24 bases lying between them. The CDR3 runs to 16 residues. Germline values: CDR1 SGHNT, CDR2 YENEEA. The CDR3 DNA is TGTGCCAGCAGCCTTACTCACGGGTGGGACCCCTCGGAGCAGTTCTTC. This gives the protein CASSLTHGWDPSEQFF.

The chain is built from TRBV30 and TRBJ1-1; D is unresolved. V lost 7 bases, J lost 7 bases, and 13 bases lay in between. CDR1 and CDR2 (germline): GTSNPN, SVGIG (reference sequence). The CDR3 has 11 amino acids. The DNA for the CDR3 is TGTGCCTTAGCCGACATGGTTGAAGCTTTCTTT. Residues: CALADMVEAFF.

The rearrangement joins TRBV5-6 to TRBJ2-7, with a possible D match to TRBD2 (6 bases). The CDR3 extends over 15 amino acids. V dropped 4 bases and J dropped 3 bases, with 17 bases sitting between them. In germline, CDR1 is SGHDT, CDR2 YYEEEE. CDR3 in amino acids: CASSATMGTVYEQYF. As DNA, the CDR3 is TGTGCCAGCAGCGCGACAATGGGGACTGTCTACGAGCAGTACTTC.

The CDR3 sequence: CASGTLGREHYGYTF. The CDR3 coding sequence is TGCGCCAGCGGAACCCTCGGTAGGGAGCACTATGGCTACACCTTC. V and J are TRBV5-1 and TRBJ1-2, with unresolved D. Germline V CDR1 and CDR2: SGHRS, YFSETQ. The CDR3 runs 15 residues. V shed 7 bases and J shed 3 bases, with 19 bases lying between them.

The J gene is TRBJ2-7, the V gene TRBV19, with TRBD1 matching 8 bases. Per the germline V gene, CDR1 is LNHDA and CDR2 is SQIVND (reference sequence). The ends lost 6 bases at V and 2 bases at J; junction bases unmatched: 6. The CDR3 contains 14 residues. The DNA of the CDR3 is TGTGCCAGTAGAAGACAGGGGAAGCCCTACGAGCAGTACTTC. It translates to CASRRQGKPYEQYF.

This rearrangement joins TRBV6-5 to TRBJ1-1; no clear D. This CDR3 comprises 16 residues. CDR1 is MNHEY and CDR2 is SVGAGI in the germline V gene. V lost 0 bases to trimming and J lost 0 bases, with 11 bases between them. This chain's CDR3 is CASSYSVRLMNTEAFF. In DNA form, the CDR3 reads TGTGCCAGCAGTTACTCTGTGCGGCTGATGAACACTGAAGCTTTCTTT.

This clone was counted between two and nine times. This chain links TRBV4-1 with TRBJ1-1, with D possibly TRBD1 on 6 matching bases. This CDR3 is 15 amino acids long. The V end lost 4 bases, the J end lost 5 bases, and 17 bases lay between the germline ends. Germline values: CDR1 MGHRA, CDR2 YSYEKL. The DNA for the CDR3 is TGCGCCAGCAGCCTACTTAAGGGGGGTTGGACTGAAGCTTTCTTT. Its protein product is CASSLLKGGWTEAFF.

This clone was seen only a few times. The chain carries TRBV19 and TRBJ1-1, with D maybe TRBD1 (6 bases). Germline CDR1 reads LNHDA; CDR2 reads SQIVND (reference sequence). This CDR3 comprises 13 residues. Trimming removed 10 bases from V and 2 bases from J, with 14 bases in between. CDR3 in amino acids: CATGGGGNTEAFF. CDR3 nucleotides: TGTGCCACTGGGGGGGGCGGAAACACTGAAGCTTTCTTT.

In this sample, this clone turned up a few times. Other DNA variants within this sample encode the same CDR3. This chain links TRBV27 with TRBJ2-6; D not certain. Germline CDR1 and CDR2: MNHEY and SMNVEV (reference sequence). The ends were cut back, 1 base at V and 1 base at J, with 5 bases in the middle. The CDR3 contains 15 residues. The DNA for the CDR3 is TGTGCCAGCAGTTTATGGGGTTCTGGGGCCAACGTCCTGACTTTC. It translates to CASSLWGSGANVLTF. Supplemented by reference TRBV27 and TRBJ2-6, the full variable domain reads EAQVTQNPRYLITVTGKKLTVTCSQNMNHEYMSWYRQDPGLGLRQIYYSMNVEVTDKGDVPEGYKVSRKEKRNFPLILESPSPNQTSLYFCASSLWGSGANVLTFGAGSRLTVL.

V is TRBV7-2 and J is TRBJ2-5; D is unclear. CDR1 is SGHTA and CDR2 is FQGNSA in the germline V gene. Trimming removed 4 bases at V and 5 bases at J, with 14 bases between. The CDR3 extends over 14 amino acids. CDR3 sequence: CASSSYTNGETQYF. The CDR3, as DNA: TGTGCCAGCAGCTCGTACACGAACGGGGAGACCCAGTACTTC. Full variable domain (missing parts from reference TRBV7-2 and TRBJ2-5): GAGVSQSPSNKVTEKGKDVELRCDPISGHTALYWYRQSLGQGLEFLIYFQGNSAPDKSGLPSDRFSAERTGGSVSTLTIQRTQQEDSAVYLCASSSYTNGETQYFGPGTRLLVL.

In its sample, this clone was seen a few times. Germline and junction disagree at one end, which may indicate a read error. The V and J genes are TRBV20-1 and TRBJ2-4; D is undetermined. Germline V lookup: CDR1 DFQATT, CDR2 SNEGSKA (reference sequence). This CDR3 has 11 residues. The CDR3 DNA is TGCAGTGCTAGAGATCTTAGGACGGCCCACTTC. Translation gives CSARDLRTAHF.

This sequence joins TRBV7-9 and TRBJ2-7, with no clear D. V lost 0 bases to trimming and J lost 7 bases, with 10 bases between them. CDR3 length: 13 residues. Germline CDR1 and CDR2: SEHNR and FQNEAQ (reference sequence). The CDR3 region is CASSLALGWEQYF. CDR3 nucleotides: TGTGCCAGCAGCTTAGCGCTAGGCTGGGAGCAGTACTTC.

The table lists this clone with a few counts. This chain links TRBV30 with TRBJ2-2, with no clear D. Between the trimmed V and J ends, which lost 1 base and 4 bases, there was a span of 16 bases. This CDR3 spans 16 amino acids. Germline V lookup: CDR1 GTSNPN, CDR2 SVGIG (reference sequence). The CDR3 DNA follows: TGTGCCTGGAGTGCTTTGCGGTGGTACACCACCGGGGAGCTGTTTTTT. Translated: CAWSALRWYTTGELFF. The entire variable domain, with the rest obtained from reference TRBV30 and TRBJ2-2, is as follows: SQTIHQWPATLVQPVGSPLSLECTVEGTSNPNLYWYRQAAGRGLQLLFYSVGIGQISSEVPQNLSASRPQDRQFILSSKKLLLSDSGFYLCAWSALRWYTTGELFFGEGSRLTVL.

This clone was recorded a few times. The rearrangement uses TRBV2 and TRBJ2-5; 7 bases match TRBD2. The length of the CDR3 is 15 residues. The J segment lost 2 bases and the V segment lost 3 bases, leaving 6 bases of the junction unmatched. Germline CDR1 SNHLY, CDR2 FYNNEI. CDR3 DNA sequence: TGTGCCAGCAGTGATGCTAGCGGTACACAAGAGACCCAGTACTTC. It yields the protein CASSDASGTQETQYF. Full variable domain (rest looked up from reference TRBV2 and TRBJ2-5): EPEVTQTPSHQVTQMGQEVILRCVPISNHLYFYWYRQILGQKVEFLVSFYNNEISEKSEIFDDQFSVERPDGSNFTLKIRSTKLEDSAMYFCASSDASGTQETQYFGPGTRLLVL.

The CDR3 here is CASSQSRADTGELFF. The CDR3 DNA reads TGTGCCAGCAGCCAATCGAGAGCGGACACCGGGGAGCTGTTTTTT. V usage is TRBV4-2 and J usage is TRBJ2-2; D perhaps matches TRBD2 (5 bases). The CDR3 runs 15 residues. With 2 bases removed from V and 3 bases from J, the gap between germline ends came to 10 bases. Germline lookup yields CDR1 LGHNA and CDR2 YNFKEQ.

This clone appeared a few times. This sequence joins TRBV19 and TRBJ2-2; D may correspond to TRBD1 or TRBD2 (5 bases each). The germline gives CDR1 LNHDA, CDR2 SQIVND (reference sequence). The V end was cut by 2 bases, the J end by 6 bases, with 10 bases between. This CDR3 spans 14 amino acids. The CDR3 region has the DNA TGTGCCAGTAGTATAATGGGGGACCCCGGGGAGCTGTTTTTT. Its protein product is CASSIMGDPGELFF. Full variable domain (outside the CDR3, taken from reference TRBV19 and TRBJ2-2): DGGITQSPKYLFRKEGQNVTLSCEQNLNHDAMYWYRQDPGQGLRLIYYSQIVNDFQKGDIAEGYSVSREKKESFPLTVTSAQKNPTAFYLCASSIMGDPGELFFGEGSRLTVL.

This clone was counted between two and nine times. Other DNA sequences in the same sample also yield this CDR3. J is TRBJ2-2 and V is TRBV7-9; possible D gene TRBD1, 7 bases. The CDR3 consists of 14 residues. CDR1 and CDR2 from the germline V gene are SEHNR and FQNEAQ (reference sequence). Trimming left V 4 bases short and J 4 bases short, with 10 bases between. The CDR3 sequence is CASSSQGGTGELFF. CDR3 in DNA: TGTGCCAGCAGCTCCCAGGGGGGCACCGGGGAGCTGTTTTTT.

This clone was recorded once. V and J are TRBV6-5 and TRBJ1-5; D may be TRBD1 (5 bases). The CDR3 spans 14 residues. Germline CDR1 MNHEY, CDR2 SVGAGI. The ends were cut back, 5 bases at V and 9 bases at J, with 17 bases in the middle. In DNA, the CDR3 is TGTGCCAGCAGTAAGGGACTGAGCCTCGGGCCCCAGCATTTT. Its translation: CASSKGLSLGPQHF.

The genes are TRBV7-2 and TRBJ1-4; 7 positions match TRBD1. Germline V gene data show CDR1 as SGHTA and CDR2 as FQGNSA. The CDR3 extends over 15 amino acids. V lost 3 bases to trimming and J lost 4 bases; unmatched junction nucleotides: 5. This CDR3 is CASSFPGTVNEKLFF. The DNA for the CDR3 is TGTGCCAGCAGCTTCCCCGGGACAGTTAATGAAAAACTGTTTTTT.

V usage is TRBV2 and J usage is TRBJ1-1, with D perhaps TRBD1 (5 bases). CDR1 and CDR2 from the germline V gene are SNHLY and FYNNEI. The CDR3 contains 13 residues. Trimming removed 8 bases from V and 6 bases from J, with 16 bases in between. The CDR3 nucleotides read TGTGCCAGCGAACCAGGGAACTTGGCTGAAGCTTTCTTT. Translation gives CASEPGNLAEAFF.

This clone was counted only a few times. The chain carries TRBV7-9 and TRBJ2-7; possibly TRBD1 for D (5 bases). CDR3 length equals 15 residues. CDR1 is SEHNR, CDR2 FQNEAQ, per germline (reference sequence). The ends were cut back, 3 bases at V and 2 bases at J, with 14 bases in the middle. The CDR3 coding sequence is TGTGCCAGCAGCTTCGACAGTAGCCTGGCCTACGAGCAGTACTTC. Amino acid sequence: CASSFDSSLAYEQYF.

The V gene is TRBV21-1, the J gene TRBJ1-2; whether TRBD1, the table's D call, matches the DNA was not checked. TRBV21-1 is annotated as a pseudogene. The CDR3 sequence is 17 residues long. The CDR3: CASSKFGFQGNVYGYTF. CDR3 nucleotides: TGTGCCAGCAGCAAATTCGGGTTTCAGGGAAATGTGTACGGCTACACCTTC.

This clone was recorded a few times. V and J are TRBV20-1 and TRBJ2-1, with unresolved D. V was clipped by 6 bases and J by 6 bases, with 6 bases between them. Germline-derived CDR1 and CDR2 are DFQATT and SNEGSKA (reference sequence). The CDR3 extends over 10 amino acids. CDR3 residues: CSASANEQFF. DNA for the CDR3: TGCAGTGCGTCGGCCAATGAGCAGTTCTTC.

This chain joins TRBV4-2 and TRBJ2-7, with 12 bases aligning to TRBD2. The V segment lost 0 bases and the J segment 3 bases; nucleotides outside the gene matches: 9. The CDR3 has 18 residues. Germline V gives CDR1 LGHNA, CDR2 YNFKEQ. This chain's CDR3 is CASSQEGEASGRVYEQYF. In DNA form, the CDR3 reads TGTGCCAGCAGCCAAGAAGGGGAGGCTAGCGGGAGGGTCTACGAGCAGTACTTC.

The V gene is TRBV5-1, the J gene TRBJ2-5; D uncertain. The germline V gene encodes CDR1 SGHRS and CDR2 YFSETQ. This CDR3 is 14 amino acids long. V was pared by 2 bases and J by 3 bases, with 11 bases between. The CDR3 DNA sequence: TGCGCCAGCAGCTTTGTTCCTGATAAAGAGACCCAGTACTTC. Its protein product is CASSFVPDKETQYF.

This clone has just a few counts. The rearrangement joins TRBV5-1 to TRBJ2-1; 9 bases are a match to TRBD2. The CDR3 has 17 residues. Germline V CDR1 and CDR2: SGHRS, YFSETQ. V dropped 4 bases and J dropped 1; count of bases not matched to a gene: 9. The CDR3 reads CASSVTGTSRSYNEQFF. In DNA form, the CDR3 reads TGCGCCAGCAGCGTTACCGGGACTAGCCGTTCCTACAATGAGCAGTTCTTC.

V gene TRBV5-1 combines with J gene TRBJ2-1, with 10 bases identical to TRBD2. After removal of 4 bases from V and 8 bases from J, the junction contained 15 bases not matched to a gene. CDR3 size: 17 residues. CDR1 and CDR2 from the germline V gene are SGHRS and YFSETQ. In DNA, the CDR3 is TGCGCCAGCAGCGGCACGGAGGGACTAGCGAGTAGCCATGAGCAGTTCTTC. This codes for CASSGTEGLASSHEQFF.

Note on this clone: In the same sample, other DNA sequences code for this CDR3. The rearrangement links TRBV11-2 to TRBJ2-1, with 8 bases fitting TRBD2. CDR1 is SGHAT and CDR2 is FQNNGV in the germline V gene. J lost 3 bases, V lost 4 bases, and 5 bases had no gene match. The CDR3 sequence is 15 residues long. CDR3 in amino acids: CASSSGLAGYNEQFF. In DNA, the CDR3 is TGTGCCAGCAGCTCAGGACTAGCAGGCTACAATGAGCAGTTCTTC.

CDR3 loop: CASSKSGTATYEQYF. CDR3 sequence (DNA): TGTGCCAGCAGTAAGTCCGGGACAGCAACCTACGAGCAGTACTTC. The chain couples TRBV6-5 to TRBJ2-7; 7 bases align to TRBD1. The junction had 9 bases not matched to a gene; V was cut back by 5 bases and J by 2 bases. This CDR3 has 15 residues. In germline, CDR1 is MNHEY, CDR2 SVGAGI.